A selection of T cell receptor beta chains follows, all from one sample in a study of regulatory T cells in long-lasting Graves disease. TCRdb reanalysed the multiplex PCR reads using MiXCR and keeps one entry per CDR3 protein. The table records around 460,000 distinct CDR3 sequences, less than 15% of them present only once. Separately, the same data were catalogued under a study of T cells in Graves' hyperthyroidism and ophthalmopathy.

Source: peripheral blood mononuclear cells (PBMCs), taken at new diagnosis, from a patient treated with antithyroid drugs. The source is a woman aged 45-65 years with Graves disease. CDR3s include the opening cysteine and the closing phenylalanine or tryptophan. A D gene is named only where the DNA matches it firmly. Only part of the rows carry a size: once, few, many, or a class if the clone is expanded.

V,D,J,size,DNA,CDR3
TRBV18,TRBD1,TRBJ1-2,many,TGTGCCAGCTCACCAGCCCCTACCGGACAGGGGCAAGGAGGCTACACCTTC,CASSPAPTGQGQGGYTF
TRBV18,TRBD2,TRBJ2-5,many,TGTGCCAGCTCACCGGGGACTAGCTCGGAGACCCAGTACTTC,CASSPGTSSETQYF
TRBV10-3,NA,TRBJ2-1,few,TGTGCCATCAGAACAACGTCGACAGGTCTACTTTACAATGAGCAGTTCTTC,CAIRTTSTGLLYNEQFF
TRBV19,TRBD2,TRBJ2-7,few,TGTGCCAGTACCCCCGGGACTAGCAAATCATCCTACGAGCAGTACTTC,CASTPGTSKSSYEQYF
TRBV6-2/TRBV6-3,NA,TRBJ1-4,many,TGTGCCAGCAGTTACTCTTCCCAGTTTGGTGAAAAACTGTTTTTT,CASSYSSQFGEKLFF
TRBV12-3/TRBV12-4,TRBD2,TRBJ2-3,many,TGTGCCAGCCGACGGACTAGCGAGGGAGATACGCAGTATTTT,CASRRTSEGDTQYF
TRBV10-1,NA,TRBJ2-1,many,TGCGCCAGCAGTGAGTCTAGCCGGGACGGGAGCTACAATGAGCAGTTCTTC,CASSESSRDGSYNEQFF
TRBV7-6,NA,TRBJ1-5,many,TGTGCCAGCAGCTTAGCTAGCAATCAGCCCCAGCATTTT,CASSLASNQPQHF
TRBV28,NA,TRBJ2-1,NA,TGTGCCAGCAGTTTGCGGAATTTCTACAATGAGCAGTTCTTC,CASSLRNFYNEQFF
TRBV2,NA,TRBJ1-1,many,TGTGCCAGCAGCTCGTTACAGTACACTGAAGCTTTCTTT,CASSSLQYTEAFF
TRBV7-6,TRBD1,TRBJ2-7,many,TGTGCCAGCAGCTTAGGGGACAGGGGATTCTACGAGCAGTACTTC,CASSLGDRGFYEQYF
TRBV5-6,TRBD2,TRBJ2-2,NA,TGTGCCAGCAGCTCAACCGGGACTACTAACACCGGGGAGCTGTTTTTT,CASSSTGTTNTGELFF
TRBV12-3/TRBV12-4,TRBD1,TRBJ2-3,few,TGTGCCAGCGACAGGGAGCGGTCAGATACGCAGTATTTT,CASDRERSDTQYF
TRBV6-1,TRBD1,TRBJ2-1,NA,TGTGCCAGCAGAAGGACAGGATCCAATGAGCAGTTCTTC,CASRRTGSNEQFF
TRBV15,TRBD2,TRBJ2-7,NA,TGTGCCACCCGCGGGGGGGGCGTGGGCTACGAGCAGTACTTC,CATRGGGVGYEQYF
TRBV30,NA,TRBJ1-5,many,TGTGCCTGGGCAAAGGGTGGCAATCAGCCCCAGCATTTT,CAWAKGGNQPQHF
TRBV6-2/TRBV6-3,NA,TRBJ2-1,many,TGTGCCAGCAGTTCTACTGCGGAGAGCTCCTACAATGAGCAGTTCTTC,CASSSTAESSYNEQFF